The subject of this entry is one TCR beta chain. Its cognate antigen is unknown. This CDR3 region has 13 residues. The V gene's germline CDR1 is MDHEN and CDR2 SYDVKM. The V end lost 2 bases, the J end lost 3 bases, and 7 bases lay between the germline ends. Generated by immunoSEQ multiplex PCR, the TCRdb table keeps only in-frame clones and is missing some. This sample has about 120,000 clones, with roughly 90% found just once. This sample is drawn from a study of T cell responses to AZD1222 COVID-19 vaccine. Study as a whole: Second-dose schedules of about 4 or about 12 weeks were combined. Study-level results: At baseline, seropositivity was found in only six AZD1222 recipients.

The chain is built from TRBV28 and TRBJ1-2; D gene ambiguous. Here the sequenced sample was peripheral blood, taken on day 0 of AZD1222 vaccination. The TCR originated in an adult in good health. CDR3 in amino acids: CASSLKVYYGYTF. The CDR3 DNA reads TGTGCCAGCAGTTTAAAAGTTTACTATGGCTACACCTTC.